This T cell receptor beta chain derives from a study of PD-1 blockade in classical Hodgkin lymphoma. Study information: Patients were administered nivolumab (3 mg/kg intravenously) every 2 weeks.

Time point denoted: cycle 4 day 1 (C4D1), after five to seven weeks of nivolumab. The patients all showed relapse after autologous stem cell transplantation, while their brentuximab vedotin exposure varied. The data were produced by immunoSEQ multiplex PCR, yet TCRdb's version contains in-frame clones alone and is incomplete. The table has about 93,000 clones, around four fifths seen once. The CDR3 is made up of 18 amino acids. V dropped 2 bases and J dropped 6 bases, with 23 bases sitting between them. The germline CDR1 and CDR2 sequences are SNHLY and FYNNEI. Sequencing was performed on peripheral blood mononuclear cells (PBMCs), taken before the fourth cycle of nivolumab. This TCR was recovered from a human donor with classical Hodgkin lymphoma. This chain uses TRBV2 with TRBJ2-1, with a weak D call TRBD2 (7 bases). Here the CDR3 DNA reads TGTGCCAGCAGTGAATTTGCTGGGGGGGGCTTGGGTTTCAATGAGCAGTTCTTC. This sequence encodes CASSEFAGGGLGFNEQFF.